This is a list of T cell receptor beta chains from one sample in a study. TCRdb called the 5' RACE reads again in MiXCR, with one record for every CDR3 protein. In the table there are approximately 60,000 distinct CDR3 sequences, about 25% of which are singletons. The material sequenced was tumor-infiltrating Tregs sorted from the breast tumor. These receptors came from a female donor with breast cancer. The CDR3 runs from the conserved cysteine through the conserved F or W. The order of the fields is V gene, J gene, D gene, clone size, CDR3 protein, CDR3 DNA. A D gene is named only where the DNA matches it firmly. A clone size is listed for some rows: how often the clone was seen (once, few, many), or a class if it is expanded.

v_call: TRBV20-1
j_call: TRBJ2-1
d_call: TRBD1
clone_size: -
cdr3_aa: CSARDLRQGAIEQFF
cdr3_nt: TGCAGTGCTAGAGACCTACGACAGGGGGCGATTGAGCAGTTCTTC

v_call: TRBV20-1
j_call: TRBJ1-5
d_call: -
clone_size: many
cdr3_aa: CSAKSVPSQPQHF
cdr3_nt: TGCAGTGCTAAGTCAGTCCCAAGCCAGCCCCAGCATTTT

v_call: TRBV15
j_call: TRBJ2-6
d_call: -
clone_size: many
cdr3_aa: CATSRQGGGANVLTF
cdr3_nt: TGTGCCACCAGCAGACAGGGTGGTGGGGCCAACGTCCTGACTTTC

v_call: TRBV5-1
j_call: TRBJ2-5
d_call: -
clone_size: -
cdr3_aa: CASSLRETQYF
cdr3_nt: TGCGCCAGCAGCTTGAGGGAGACCCAGTACTTC

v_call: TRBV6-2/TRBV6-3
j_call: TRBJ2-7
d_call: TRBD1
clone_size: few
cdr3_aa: CASRQLTLRDRGYEQYF
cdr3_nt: TGTGCCAGCAGACAACTTACCCTCCGGGACAGGGGGTACGAGCAGTACTTC

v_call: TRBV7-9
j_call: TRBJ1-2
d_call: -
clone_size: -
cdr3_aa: CASTGQKNYGYTF
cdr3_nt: TGTGCCAGCACCGGACAGAAGAACTATGGCTACACCTTC

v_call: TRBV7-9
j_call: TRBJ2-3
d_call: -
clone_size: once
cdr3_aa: CTSSLRQSTDTQYF
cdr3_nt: TGTACCAGCAGCTTACGTCAAAGCACAGATACGCAGTATTTT

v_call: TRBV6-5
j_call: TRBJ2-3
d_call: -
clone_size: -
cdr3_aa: CASNEAATDTQYF
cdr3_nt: TGTGCCAGCAATGAGGCAGCCACAGATACGCAGTATTTT

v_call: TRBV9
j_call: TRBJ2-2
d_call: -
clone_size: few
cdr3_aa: CASSPRTHTGELFF
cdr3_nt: TGTGCCAGCAGCCCACGGACGCACACCGGGGAGCTGTTTTTT

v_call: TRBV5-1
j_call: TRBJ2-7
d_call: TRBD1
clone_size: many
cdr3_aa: CASSFQGAGEQYF
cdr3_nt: TGCGCCAGCAGCTTTCAGGGGGCAGGCGAGCAGTACTTC

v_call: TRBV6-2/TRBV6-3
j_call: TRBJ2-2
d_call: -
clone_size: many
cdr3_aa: CASSYHPGELFF
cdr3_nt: TGTGCCAGCAGTTACCACCCCGGGGAGCTGTTTTTT

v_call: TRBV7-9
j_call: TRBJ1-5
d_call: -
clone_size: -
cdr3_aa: CASSLGGTNSNQPQHF
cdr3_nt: TGTGCCAGCAGCTTAGGGGGCACCAATAGCAATCAGCCCCAGCATTTT

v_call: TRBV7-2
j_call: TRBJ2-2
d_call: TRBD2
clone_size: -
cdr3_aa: CASSPGREELITGELFF
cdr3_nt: TGTGCCAGCAGCCCTGGGAGGGAGGAACTAATCACCGGGGAGCTGTTTTTT

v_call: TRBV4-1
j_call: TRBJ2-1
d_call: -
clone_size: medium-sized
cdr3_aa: CASSQVTEQFF
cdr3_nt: TGCGCCAGCAGCCAAGTAACTGAGCAGTTCTTC

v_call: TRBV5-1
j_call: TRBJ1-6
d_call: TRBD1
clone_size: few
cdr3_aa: CASSLDWDRDSPLHF
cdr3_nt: TGCGCCAGCAGCTTGGATTGGGACAGAGATTCACCCCTCCACTTT

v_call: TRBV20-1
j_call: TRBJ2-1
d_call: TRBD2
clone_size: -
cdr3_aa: CSANEFGTSGALSYNEQFF
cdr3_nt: TGCAGTGCTAACGAATTTGGGACTAGCGGGGCCCTCTCCTACAATGAGCAGTTCTTC

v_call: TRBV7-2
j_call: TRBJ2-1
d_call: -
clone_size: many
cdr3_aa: CASSSSRDEQFF
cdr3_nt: TGTGCCAGCAGTTCGTCCCGGGATGAGCAGTTCTTC

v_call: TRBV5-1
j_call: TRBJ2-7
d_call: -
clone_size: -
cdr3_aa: CASSLDWASSPYEQYF
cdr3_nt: TGCGCCAGCAGCTTGGATTGGGCCAGCTCTCCCTACGAGCAGTACTTC

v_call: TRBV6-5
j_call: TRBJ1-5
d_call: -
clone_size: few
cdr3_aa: CASSGLGFSQPQHF
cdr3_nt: TGTGCCAGCAGTGGCTTGGGGTTCAGTCAGCCCCAGCATTTT

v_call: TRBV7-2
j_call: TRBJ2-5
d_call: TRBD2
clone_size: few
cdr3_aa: CASSPWTSAQWPQYF
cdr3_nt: TGTGCCAGCAGCCCATGGACTAGCGCTCAATGGCCCCAGTACTTC

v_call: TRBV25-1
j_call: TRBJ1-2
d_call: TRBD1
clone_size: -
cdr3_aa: CVSSVSDRVDGYTF
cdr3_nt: TGTGTCAGCAGTGTCAGCGACAGGGTAGACGGCTACACCTTC

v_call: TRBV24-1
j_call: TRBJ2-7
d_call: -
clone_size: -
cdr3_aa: CATSEGTVSFF
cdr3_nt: TGTGCCACCAGTGAGGGAACGGTCTCGTTCTTC

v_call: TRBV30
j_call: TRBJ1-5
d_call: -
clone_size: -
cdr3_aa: CAWSVKQPNQPQHF
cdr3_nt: TGTGCCTGGAGTGTAAAGCAGCCAAATCAGCCCCAGCATTTT

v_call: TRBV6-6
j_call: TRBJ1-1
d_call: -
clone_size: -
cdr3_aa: CASKGDTEAFF
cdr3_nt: TGTGCCAGCAAGGGGGACACTGAAGCTTTCTTT

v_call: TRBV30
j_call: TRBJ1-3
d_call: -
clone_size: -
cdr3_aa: CAWSPLAPGNTIYF
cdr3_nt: TGTGCCTGGAGTCCCCTTGCCCCTGGAAACACCATATATTTT

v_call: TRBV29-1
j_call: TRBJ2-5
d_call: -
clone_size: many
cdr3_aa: CSSIPGGETQYF
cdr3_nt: TGCAGCTCCATTCCAGGGGGGGAGACCCAGTACTTC

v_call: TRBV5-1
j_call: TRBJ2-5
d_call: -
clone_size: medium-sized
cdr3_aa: CASSQDQETQYF
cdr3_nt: TGCGCCAGCAGCCAGGACCAAGAGACCCAGTACTTC

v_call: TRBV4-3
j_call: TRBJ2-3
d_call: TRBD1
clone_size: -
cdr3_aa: CASSQGQGVTDTQYF
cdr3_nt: TGCGCCAGCAGCCAGGGACAGGGGGTCACAGATACGCAGTATTTT

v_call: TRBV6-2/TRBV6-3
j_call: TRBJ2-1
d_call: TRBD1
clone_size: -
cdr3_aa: CASSYDFQDREKSYNEQFF
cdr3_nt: TGTGCCAGCAGTTACGACTTCCAGGACAGGGAAAAGTCCTACAATGAGCAGTTCTTC

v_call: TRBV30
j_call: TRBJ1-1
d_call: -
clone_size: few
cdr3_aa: CAWSGHRGDTEAFF
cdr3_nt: TGTGCCTGGAGTGGGCACCGGGGGGACACTGAAGCTTTCTTT

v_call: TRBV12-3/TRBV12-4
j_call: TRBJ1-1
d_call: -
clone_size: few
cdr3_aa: CASSSLAFF
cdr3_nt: TGTGCCAGCAGCTCCCTGGCTTTCTTT

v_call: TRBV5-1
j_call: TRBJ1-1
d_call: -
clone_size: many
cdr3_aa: CASSLDPNTEAFF
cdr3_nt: TGTGCCAGCAGCTTAGACCCTAACACTGAAGCTTTCTTT

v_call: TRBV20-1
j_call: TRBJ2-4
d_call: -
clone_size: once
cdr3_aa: CSARPLDRNAKAKNIQYF
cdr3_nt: TGCAGTGCTAGACCCTTAGACAGAAACGCTAAGGCCAAAAACATTCAGTACTTC

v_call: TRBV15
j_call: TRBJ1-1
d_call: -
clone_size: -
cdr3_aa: CATSEHRRGVTEAFF
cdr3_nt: TGTGCCACCAGCGAACACAGGAGGGGGGTCACTGAAGCTTTCTTT

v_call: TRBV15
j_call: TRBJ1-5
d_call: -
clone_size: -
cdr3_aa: CATSRIGDNQPQHF
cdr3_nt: TGTGCCACCAGTAGAATAGGAGACAATCAGCCCCAGCATTTT

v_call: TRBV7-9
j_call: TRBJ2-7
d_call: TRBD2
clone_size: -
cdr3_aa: CASSLLHSSGRAYEQYF
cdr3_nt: TGTGCCAGCAGCTTGTTGCACTCTAGCGGGAGGGCCTACGAGCAGTACTTC

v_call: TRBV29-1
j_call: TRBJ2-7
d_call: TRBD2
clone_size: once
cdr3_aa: CSVLAGNLRGQYF
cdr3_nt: TGCAGCGTGCTAGCGGGTAACCTACGAGGGCAGTACTTC

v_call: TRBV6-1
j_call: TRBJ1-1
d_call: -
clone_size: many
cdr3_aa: CASSVEGGTEAFF
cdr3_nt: TGTGCCAGCAGTGTAGAAGGGGGCACTGAAGCTTTCTTT

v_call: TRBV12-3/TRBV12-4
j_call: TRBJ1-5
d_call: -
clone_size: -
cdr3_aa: CASSPEMNSNQPQHF
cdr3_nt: TGTGCCAGCAGTCCAGAAATGAATAGCAATCAGCCCCAGCATTTT

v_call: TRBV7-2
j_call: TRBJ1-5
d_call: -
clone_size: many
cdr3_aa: CASSLRSGSSNQPQHF
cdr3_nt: TGTGCCAGCAGCTTAAGGTCCGGTTCCAGCAATCAGCCCCAGCATTTT

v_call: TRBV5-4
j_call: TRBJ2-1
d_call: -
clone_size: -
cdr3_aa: CASSLVLGEQFF
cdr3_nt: TGTGCCAGCAGCTTGGTCCTAGGTGAGCAGTTCTTC

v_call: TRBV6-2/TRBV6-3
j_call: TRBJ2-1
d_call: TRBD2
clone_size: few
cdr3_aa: CASRIAGSSYNEQFF
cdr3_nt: TGTGCCAGCAGGATAGCGGGCAGCTCCTACAATGAGCAGTTCTTC

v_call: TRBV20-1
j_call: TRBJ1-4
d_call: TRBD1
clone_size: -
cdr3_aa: CSAKFPGQGSEKLYF
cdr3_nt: TGCAGTGCTAAATTTCCGGGACAGGGGAGCGAAAAACTGTATTTT

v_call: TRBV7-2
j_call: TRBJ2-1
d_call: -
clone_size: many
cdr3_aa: CASSGSSYNEQFF
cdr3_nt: TGTGCCAGCAGCGGGAGCTCCTACAATGAGCAGTTCTTC

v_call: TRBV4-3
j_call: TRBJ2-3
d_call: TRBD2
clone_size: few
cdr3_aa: CASSQEASVAGGDTQYF
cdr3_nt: TGCGCCAGCAGCCAAGAAGCGTCGGTAGCGGGAGGCGATACGCAGTATTTT

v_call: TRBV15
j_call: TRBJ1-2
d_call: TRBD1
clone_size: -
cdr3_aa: CATSPSTGNYGYTF
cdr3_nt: TGTGCCACCAGCCCTTCGACAGGGAACTATGGCTACACCTTC

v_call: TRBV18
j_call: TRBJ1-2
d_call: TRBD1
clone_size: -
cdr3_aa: CASSPGTATSYGYTF
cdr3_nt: TGTGCCAGCTCACCGGGGACAGCGACTAGCTATGGCTACACCTTC

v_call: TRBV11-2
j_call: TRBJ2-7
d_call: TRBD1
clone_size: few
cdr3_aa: CASHRQGAFDEQYF
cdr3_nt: TGTGCCAGCCACAGACAGGGGGCTTTCGACGAGCAGTACTTC

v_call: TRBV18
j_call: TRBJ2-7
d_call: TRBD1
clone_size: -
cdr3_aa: CASSPLTGDADEQYF
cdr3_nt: TGTGCCAGCTCACCATTAACAGGGGACGCCGACGAGCAGTACTTC

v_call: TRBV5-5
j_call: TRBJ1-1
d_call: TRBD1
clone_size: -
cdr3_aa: CASSWDSNTEAFF
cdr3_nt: TGTGCCAGCAGCTGGGACAGCAACACTGAAGCTTTCTTT